This TCR beta chain was found in a study of identical twins. The authors used template switching to add a universal primer site and gave cDNA unique molecular identifiers. TCRdb re-called the 5' RACE reads through MiXCR, storing one row per CDR3 protein. This sample has about 660,000 distinct CDR3 sequences, with 8.6% found just once. Study conclusions and caveats: While abundant cord blood beta clonotypes carried fewer insertions, memory repertoires showed no such pattern. Invariant cells of the MAIT and iNKT types might have partly distorted the zero-insertion analyses.

V was pared by 5 bases and J by 7 bases, with 18 bases between. The CDR3 is made up of 15 amino acids. Germline assignment: CDR1 SGHAT and CDR2 FQNNGV. The table lists this clonotype with a few counts. The antigen is undetermined. The same data also contributed to another study, on yellow fever vaccine responses in identical twins. According to that study: As reported, the vaccine T cell response of twins seemed partly convergent and partly personalized.

What was sequenced was PBMCs. The chain carries TRBV11-2 and TRBJ2-1; tentative D call: TRBD2 (7 bases). The origin of this receptor is a woman between 18 and 30 years old in good health. Written as DNA, the CDR3 is TGTGCCAGCAGCGTAAACGGGGGGCGGTTGAATGAGCAGTTCTTC. Its translation: CASSVNGGRLNEQFF. The full variable domain, in which reference TRBV11-2 and TRBJ2-1 provide the parts outside the CDR3, is EAGVAQSPRYKIIEKRQSVAFWCNPISGHATLYWYQQILGQGPKLLIQFQNNGVVDDSQLPKDRFSAERLKGVDSTLKIQPAKLEDSAVYLCASSVNGGRLNEQFFGPGTRLTVL.